This T cell receptor (beta chain) was profiled in a study of T cell repertoires in cytomegalovirus infection. With regard to this clonotype: Antigen: not known.

The CDR3 has 17 residues. Per the germline V gene, CDR1 is SGHAT and CDR2 is FQNNGV. Trimming at V came to 5 bases and at J to 2 bases, leaving 11 bases not matched to a gene. TCRdb redid the calling of the reads with MiXCR, one entry per CDR3 protein. The table lists 740,000 or so distinct CDR3 sequences, 35% to 45% of them singletons, with 2.8% in the top ten. Overall study results and limits: HLA-C-restricted CMV clonotypes gave the most frequent clonotype in two of eight donors. Adding up the frequency of public TCR beta families identified people who carried CMV plus the relevant HLA.

The source is a human donor in good health (CMV status not recorded). Some clones in this sample may be carry-over from other donors' samples. Sequenced: PBMCs. The chain couples TRBV11-2 to TRBJ1-3, with 8 bases lining up with TRBD1. The CDR3 region is CASSPSIQGATGNTIYF. As DNA, the CDR3 is TGTGCCAGCAGCCCCTCCATCCAGGGGGCTACTGGAAACACCATATATTTT.